This T cell receptor beta chain was captured by sequencing in a study of cytomegalovirus exposure and HLA in healthy donors (TCRdb year 2017). For the study in its entirety: According to an earlier analysis of 450 to 650 of the donors, roughly 180 million T cells yielded 90 million to 140 million unique TCR beta sequences and around 300 Gb of sequence data. The number of typed donors differed by locus: about 620-640 for A, B, C, DRB1 and DQB1; 500 to 550 for DQA1; approximately 600 for DPA1; and roughly 450 for DPB1. An early release covering more than 500 HLA-typed donors comprised approximately 300 gigabases of sequencing data and roughly 85 million unique TCR sequences. Donor age, sex, ethnicity and CMV serostatus were compiled alongside the repertoire data. Every repertoire in the discovery cohort had been generated on one and the same sequencing platform. HLA typing covered class I and class II loci at four-digit resolution. In a later analysis, previously published TCR beta repertoires from 670 or so donors were re-analyzed and high-resolution HLA genotyping was added so that TCR occurrence patterns could be studied. The genetic ancestry cluster associated with self-reported Caucasian donors included approximately 85% of the 398 genotyped donors. In the later analysis, no new phenotypic data were used to find candidate immune exposures; instead, reliance was placed on TCR beta sequences and their occurrence across donors. A separate validation cohort of about 110 different subjects was used in addition to the approximately 700-subject first cohort. Among under 450 genotyped donors of the cohort, an average of approximately 250,000 unique TCR beta nucleotide sequences were sequenced per donor, around 20% of them non-productive. A later genetic analysis took genome-wide SNP genotypes for about three fifths of the 666 donors and used that subset as a discovery cohort. An earlier analysis of about 600 of the donors used high-throughput TCR beta sequencing to judge whether each TCR beta V gene segment behaved as functional or pseudogenic. The study profiled the T cell repertoires of about 640 subjects by immunosequencing and related them to cytomegalovirus serostatus. To predict cytomegalovirus infection status, the study combined high-throughput TCR immunosequencing, statistical association of individual TCRs with disease status, and machine learning. Roughly 5 DR-DQ haplotypes were handled as single units for association and clustering, since linkage in the cohort was strong. The study was designed to test whether signatures of past pathogen exposure could be identified by cataloging public T cell receptors. Study-wide conclusions, independent of this receptor: A later analysis found that most CMV-associated TCR beta chains appeared HLA-restricted, with HLA associations seemingly driven largely by CMV exposure. Specific HLA alleles were associated with more than 15,000 TCR beta sequences at a false discovery rate of 0.05 in a later analysis. A later analysis reported that several top co-occurrence clusters appeared linked to parvovirus B19, influenza, CMV and Epstein-Barr virus. A few of the identified cytomegalovirus-associated TCR beta chains were confirmed in vitro to be specific for cytomegalovirus antigens. A further reported finding was that TCR beta sequences accurately predicted the HLA-A and HLA-B alleles for most subjects in the first cohort. This cohort had only TCR beta chains sequenced, and the lack of alpha or paired-chain data limited which features could be detected. The study gave a list of some 150 TCR beta chains associated with cytomegalovirus. The classifier was reported to diagnose cytomegalovirus status with high specificity and sensitivity in both the original and validation cohorts. Linkage disequilibrium might explain the correlated functional status among segregating V segments, but an unknown experimental factor could not be excluded. CMV serostatus was the only immune exposure information available for the cohort. The earlier analysis of about 600 of the donors excluded around 17 rarely observed V segments, including chromosome 9 orphons, because counts were too low. It was suggested by the authors that the approach could potentially be generalized to other disease states and immunological phenotypes. Because HLA typing was unavailable for some donors at each locus, only the typed subset was used in association tests. Compared with the roughly 670-donor mean, donors in an Asian-associated ancestry cluster had fewer N-insertions in productive TCRs, according to a later genetic analysis. The sequencing pipeline was judged likely to have produced a cluster of highly shared sequence variants as a technical artifact. While some public TCRs were present in many individuals, most TCR sequences turned up only very rarely across donors. In a later analysis, HLA-associated TCR beta chains were found to be more clonally expanded and to have lower generation probabilities than equally common non-associated chains. In a later analysis, TCR association rates were found to vary across HLA loci, with the most associated TCRs seen for DRB1 alleles and the fewest for HLA-C alleles. When HLA alleles, especially DR and DQ, strongly co-occurred, attributing TCR associations to individual alleles was difficult. In a later genetic analysis, a missense DCLRE1C variant was associated with V-gene and J-gene trimming of TCR beta chains, and the association was replicated in an independent cohort. In an earlier analysis of around 600 of the donors, most TCR beta V segments appeared in productive rearrangements about 90% or about 30% of the time, broadly matching IMGT annotations. Presence/absence analyses assumed roughly uniform sequencing depth across donors, an assumption that may not hold. The 87-base-pair reads could not distinguish some IMGT-functional V segments, including TRBV6-2 and TRBV6-3, so those segments were excluded.

The cohort was made up of about 670 healthy bone marrow donors. Cohort members were all nominally healthy when sampled, although unrecorded immune exposures were likely present. The donor tested CMV seronegative and was one of the 352 seronegative cohort members. Every donor gave a peripheral blood sample, and the peripheral blood mononuclear cells from that sample were used for TCR beta sequencing. The Qiagen DNeasy Blood Extraction Kit was used to extract genomic DNA from the blood cell samples. CDR1 LNHDA and CDR2 SQIVND are derived from the germline V gene (reference sequence). V sheds 5 bases and J sheds 7 bases, leaving 14 bases between their ends. Spanning cysteine to phenylalanine, the CDR3 consists of 13 amino acids. Only the CDR3 part of the read is kept: 39 bases, read in frame from the first base. Library construction relied on the immunoSEQ multiplex PCR assay. A mixture of 60 forward primers for TCR Vbeta segments and 13 reverse primers for TCR Jbeta segments was used in the multiplex PCR. Amplification of the CDR3 region of rearranged TCR beta genes was performed with a multiplex PCR assay on genomic DNA. Amplified TCR beta libraries were sequenced as 87-base-pair reads on the Illumina HiSeq System. From the authors' description of their analysis: Across the roughly 670 repertoires, a later analysis counted tens of millions of unique TCR beta chains, roughly 11 million of which were shared by at least two donors. A nearest-neighbor algorithm error-corrected the raw reads and collapsed the reads into unique sequences, merging closely related sequences to remove PCR and sequencing errors. To assign V, D and J gene segments, CDR3 sequences were aligned to IMGT reference sequences. For a sequence to be retained, a match of at least six nucleotides was required to both a V gene segment and a J gene segment. Rearrangements were classified as productive when the CDR3 lacked stop codons and remained in frame with V and J, and all other rearrangements were classified as non-productive. Following IMGT convention, CDR3 was defined as the stretch from the second conserved V-encoded cysteine up to the conserved J-encoded phenylalanine. In an earlier analysis of just under 600 of the donors, sequences lacking an unambiguous match to a single V gene segment were excluded. An earlier analysis of under 750 of the donors called V segments functional above 56.7% productive rearrangements and segregating when the between-donor standard deviation exceeded 5%. To diagnose cytomegalovirus status from the catalog of TCR beta chain sequences, a statistical classification framework was built. In a later analysis, TCR nucleotide sequences were compared against IMGT/GENE-DB human TR gene sequences so that V and J genes could be assigned. Using the TCRdist pipeline, a later analysis assigned CDR3 sequences along with most-parsimonious VDJ recombination scenarios. In a later analysis, every TCR beta chain was defined by the combination of its CDR3 amino acid sequence and its V-gene family, and reads without a unique V-gene family were dropped. A later analysis removed several hundred highly shared, low-generation-probability nucleotide sequences to deal with suspected cross-contamination and a sequencing artifact. For each public chain, a later analysis derived a clonal expansion index from normalized ranks of inferred template counts within each repertoire. In a later analysis, generation probabilities were computed using a VDJ recombination model fitted to out-of-frame rearrangements, and the results were checked against IGoR. In a later analysis, hypergeometric tests were used to score TCR-TCR, TCR-HLA and TCR-CMV co-occurrence, with a repertoire-size bias correction applied to TCR pairs. To estimate false discovery rates, a later analysis permuted the HLA or CMV assignments 20 times. In a later analysis, co-occurring TCRs were grouped with DBSCAN, and TCRdist sequence similarity was added when clustering was performed within HLA-allele-positive subsets. Repertoires with fewer than 30,000 or more than 120,000 public chains were left out of co-occurrence clustering, as were about five repertoires with anomalous nucleotide sharing. TCRdb re-hosts the immuneACCESS table, in-frame sequences only. Its copies lack some clones; in the studies checked, an unresolved V gene accounts for under half of them, and the cause for the rest is not known. D and trimming come from the DNA, and the V and J calls and clone size come from that table. The sample table shows approximately 110,000 clones, and around 80% are seen once. 0.95% to 1.4% of the sample comes from the top ten.

This clone has more than one count but fewer than ten. Its recognized antigen is unknown. Per-base qualities were not stored, and no clone one base away is much larger. The TCR sequence derives from a woman in her thirties in good health and CMV-seronegative. The sequenced sample was PBMCs. The V and J genes are TRBV19 and TRBJ1-1; perhaps TRBD1 is the D gene, with 6 bases matching. The CDR3 sequence is CASSSTGSGEAFF. The DNA sequence is TGTGCCAGTAGTTCCACAGGGTCCGGTGAAGCTTTCTTT.